This is a list of T cell receptor beta chains from one sample in a study of cytomegalovirus exposure and HLA in healthy donors. Clones were sequenced by immunoSEQ multiplex PCR, and TCRdb holds only the in-frame ones, with some missing. Of a few hundred thousand clones in the sample, approximately 80% were seen once. What was sequenced was PBMCs. Source of these receptors: a girl aged 2-9 years in good health and CMV-seronegative. Both conserved end residues are part of each CDR3. The D gene is left open where the match is weak. Only some rows state a clone size, as once, few, many or a class for expanded clones.

j_call: TRBJ2-3
d_call: TRBD2
v_call: TRBV7-9
clone_size: once
cdr3_nt: TGTGCCAGCAGCTTCTTAGCGGGGGTCACAGATACGCAGTATTTT
cdr3_aa: CASSFLAGVTDTQYF

j_call: TRBJ1-5
d_call: NA
v_call: TRBV6-6
clone_size: NA
cdr3_nt: TGTGCCAGCAGTTACCAGGGGAGCAATCAGCCCCAGCATTTT
cdr3_aa: CASSYQGSNQPQHF

j_call: TRBJ2-7
d_call: NA
v_call: TRBV7-8
clone_size: NA
cdr3_nt: TGTGCCAGCCGGAAAACAGGAAGTCACTCCTACGAGCAGTACTTC
cdr3_aa: CASRKTGSHSYEQYF

j_call: TRBJ1-2
d_call: TRBD1
v_call: TRBV7-9
clone_size: NA
cdr3_nt: TGTGCCAGCAGTTCAAGAGACAGGGGCTATAGGTATGGCTACACCTTC
cdr3_aa: CASSSRDRGYRYGYTF

j_call: TRBJ1-4
d_call: NA
v_call: TRBV9
clone_size: NA
cdr3_nt: TGTGCCAGCAGTTTCGGGGAAAAACTGTTTTTT
cdr3_aa: CASSFGEKLFF

j_call: TRBJ2-7
d_call: NA
v_call: TRBV5-1
clone_size: once
cdr3_nt: TGCGCCAGCAGCTTGGGGCCCGACTACGAGCAGTACTTC
cdr3_aa: CASSLGPDYEQYF

j_call: TRBJ1-2
d_call: TRBD1
v_call: TRBV7-9
clone_size: NA
cdr3_nt: TGTGCCAGCAGCTTAGCCCAGGACAGGGGCCACTATGGCTACACCTTC
cdr3_aa: CASSLAQDRGHYGYTF

j_call: TRBJ2-3
d_call: TRBD2
v_call: TRBV10-3
clone_size: NA
cdr3_nt: TGTGCCATCAGTGAAGCGGGGGGGCGGCCAGATACGCAGTATTTT
cdr3_aa: CAISEAGGRPDTQYF

j_call: TRBJ1-2
d_call: NA
v_call: TRBV19
clone_size: NA
cdr3_nt: TGTGCCAGTAGTATCCGGCAGGGTATATATGGCTACACCTTC
cdr3_aa: CASSIRQGIYGYTF

j_call: TRBJ2-2
d_call: TRBD2
v_call: TRBV9
clone_size: once
cdr3_nt: TGTGCCAGCAGCGTAGCGCCTAGCGGGGGGTGGACCGGGGAGCTGTTTTTT
cdr3_aa: CASSVAPSGGWTGELFF

j_call: TRBJ2-6
d_call: TRBD1
v_call: TRBV30
clone_size: NA
cdr3_nt: TGTGCCTGGGGTGGACAGGGAAGTTCTGGGGCCAACGTCCTGACTTTC
cdr3_aa: CAWGGQGSSGANVLTF

j_call: TRBJ2-7
d_call: TRBD1
v_call: TRBV5-8
clone_size: few
cdr3_nt: TGTGCCAGCAGCTTAATCTACGACAGGGACCCTACCTACGAGCAGTACTTC
cdr3_aa: CASSLIYDRDPTYEQYF

j_call: TRBJ2-2
d_call: TRBD1
v_call: TRBV5-1
clone_size: NA
cdr3_nt: TGCGCCAGCAGTTACGGACAGGGCGACACCGGGGAGCTGTTTTTT
cdr3_aa: CASSYGQGDTGELFF

j_call: TRBJ2-7
d_call: TRBD1
v_call: TRBV4-1
clone_size: few
cdr3_nt: TGCGCCAGCAGCCAGGGGGGACAGGGCCACGAGCAGTACTTC
cdr3_aa: CASSQGGQGHEQYF

j_call: TRBJ2-5
d_call: TRBD2
v_call: TRBV7-6
clone_size: NA
cdr3_nt: TGTGCCAGCAGCCCCGCGGGTCTTGAGGGCGGGAGCCAGTACTTC
cdr3_aa: CASSPAGLEGGSQYF

j_call: TRBJ2-3
d_call: NA
v_call: TRBV28
clone_size: NA
cdr3_nt: TGTGCCAGCAGTTTACGTCTTGGGGCGCTTAGCACAGATACGCAGTATTTT
cdr3_aa: CASSLRLGALSTDTQYF

j_call: TRBJ1-5
d_call: NA
v_call: TRBV28
clone_size: NA
cdr3_nt: TGTGCCAGCAGTTTAGAATCAGGGGTTCACCAGCATTTT
cdr3_aa: CASSLESGVHQHF

j_call: TRBJ2-5
d_call: NA
v_call: TRBV10-3
clone_size: NA
cdr3_nt: TGTGCCATCAGTGTGCCCGGAAGAGAGGCCCAGTACTTC
cdr3_aa: CAISVPGREAQYF

j_call: TRBJ2-3
d_call: TRBD2
v_call: TRBV29-1
clone_size: once
cdr3_nt: TGCAGCGTCGAACTAGCGGGTCGGGCGCATTTT
cdr3_aa: CSVELAGRAHF

j_call: TRBJ2-1
d_call: TRBD2
v_call: TRBV11-3
clone_size: once
cdr3_nt: TGTGCCAGCAGCTTAGAATCCCTAGCGGGGGGGTATACCGTATCGGGGTTCTTC
cdr3_aa: CASSLESLAGGYTVSGFF

j_call: TRBJ1-1
d_call: NA
v_call: TRBV6-4
clone_size: NA
cdr3_nt: TGTGCCAGCAGTGACTCCGGGATGCTAAGCACTGAAGCTTTCTTT
cdr3_aa: CASSDSGMLSTEAFF

j_call: TRBJ2-1
d_call: NA
v_call: TRBV4-1
clone_size: few
cdr3_nt: TGCGCCAGCAGCCAAGTTAATTGGGGGCTCGCAGTTAATGAGCAGTTCTTC
cdr3_aa: CASSQVNWGLAVNEQFF

j_call: TRBJ2-7
d_call: NA
v_call: TRBV6-5
clone_size: NA
cdr3_nt: TGTGCCAGCCGATTCATGTGGAGGGCCGAAGAGCAGTACTTC
cdr3_aa: CASRFMWRAEEQYF

j_call: TRBJ1-2
d_call: TRBD1
v_call: TRBV7-3
clone_size: NA
cdr3_nt: TGTGCCAGCAGCTATGGACAGGGTCGGGGCTACACCTTC
cdr3_aa: CASSYGQGRGYTF

j_call: TRBJ1-2
d_call: TRBD1
v_call: TRBV28
clone_size: once
cdr3_nt: TGTGCCAGCAGTTTCGGGACAGTATCTAACTATGGCTACACCTTC
cdr3_aa: CASSFGTVSNYGYTF

j_call: TRBJ2-3
d_call: TRBD2
v_call: TRBV6-6
clone_size: NA
cdr3_nt: TGTGCCAGCAGTTCCCGCCTAGCGGGGACAGATACGCAGTATTTT
cdr3_aa: CASSSRLAGTDTQYF

j_call: TRBJ2-3
d_call: NA
v_call: TRBV28
clone_size: NA
cdr3_nt: TGTGCCAGCAGTTTATTAAGATTCGGGAGACCTAGCACAGATACGCAGTATTTT
cdr3_aa: CASSLLRFGRPSTDTQYF

j_call: TRBJ1-1
d_call: NA
v_call: TRBV16
clone_size: NA
cdr3_nt: TGTGCCAGCAGCCAATGGGTAGGGGGAACTGAAGCTTTCTTT
cdr3_aa: CASSQWVGGTEAFF

j_call: TRBJ2-3
d_call: NA
v_call: TRBV5-1
clone_size: NA
cdr3_nt: TGCGCCAGCCGGGTCGCGGGTACGAGGCGCCTTGGCACAGATACGCAGTATTTT
cdr3_aa: CASRVAGTRRLGTDTQYF

j_call: TRBJ1-1
d_call: NA
v_call: TRBV28
clone_size: NA
cdr3_nt: TGTGCCAGCAGGCGGAGTCGTTCGGACACTGAAGCTTTCTTT
cdr3_aa: CASRRSRSDTEAFF

j_call: TRBJ2-5
d_call: TRBD2
v_call: TRBV10-3
clone_size: NA
cdr3_nt: TGTGCCATCTCCCAAGCGGGGGGGCCTCGGGAGACCCAGTACTTC
cdr3_aa: CAISQAGGPRETQYF

j_call: TRBJ2-7
d_call: TRBD2
v_call: TRBV2
clone_size: NA
cdr3_nt: TGTGCCAGCAGTGTAACTAGCGGGGGGCCCTACGAGCAGTACTTC
cdr3_aa: CASSVTSGGPYEQYF

j_call: TRBJ2-1
d_call: TRBD2
v_call: TRBV29-1
clone_size: NA
cdr3_nt: TGCAGCGTTGATCCGGGACTAGCTTCGAGCGAGCAGTTCTTC
cdr3_aa: CSVDPGLASSEQFF

j_call: TRBJ1-5
d_call: NA
v_call: TRBV30
clone_size: NA
cdr3_nt: TGTGCCTGGAGTGTGGGGGGGGGCCCTCAGCATTTT
cdr3_aa: CAWSVGGGPQHF

j_call: TRBJ1-2
d_call: NA
v_call: TRBV19
clone_size: NA
cdr3_nt: TGTGCCAGTAGTACTATGACAGGATCCTATGGCTACACCTTC
cdr3_aa: CASSTMTGSYGYTF

j_call: TRBJ2-2
d_call: NA
v_call: TRBV28
clone_size: NA
cdr3_nt: TGTGCCAGCAGCGTACCAACCCCCACCGCGGCTTTCGGGGAGCTGTTTTTT
cdr3_aa: CASSVPTPTAAFGELFF

j_call: TRBJ1-2
d_call: NA
v_call: TRBV7-7
clone_size: NA
cdr3_nt: TGTGCCACGAATCGGACAGATACCCACTATGGCTACACCTTC
cdr3_aa: CATNRTDTHYGYTF

j_call: TRBJ2-7
d_call: NA
v_call: TRBV28
clone_size: few
cdr3_nt: TGTGCCAGCAGTCCTCAGCGGCGGAACCTCTACGAGCAGTACTTC
cdr3_aa: CASSPQRRNLYEQYF

j_call: TRBJ2-5
d_call: TRBD2
v_call: TRBV27
clone_size: NA
cdr3_nt: TGTGCCAGCAGTGATAGCGGGAGGCCGAAGACCCAGTACTTC
cdr3_aa: CASSDSGRPKTQYF

j_call: TRBJ1-1
d_call: TRBD1
v_call: TRBV19
clone_size: NA
cdr3_nt: TGTGCCAGTACGAAGTCGACAGGGATAGGGGTTATGAACACTGAAGCTTTCTTT
cdr3_aa: CASTKSTGIGVMNTEAFF